This TCR beta chain was obtained from a study of T cell repertoires in cytomegalovirus infection. Study-wide background: Public TCR beta signature analysis indicated the presence of both CMV infection and matching HLA type.

This clonotype showed up many times. What it binds is unknown. TCRdb reprocessed the reads via MiXCR and lists one record per CDR3 protein. The sample consists of about 440,000 distinct CDR3 sequences, 30% to 40% of them appearing once. Study outcomes and limitations: The response measured ex vivo was dominated by TCR beta clonotypes (HLA-C-restricted and CMV-specific). Carriers of CMV plus the relevant HLA were identified by cumulative public TCR beta family frequency.

CDR3 length equals 15 residues. Germline values: CDR1 SGHVS, CDR2 FNYEAQ. Trimming stripped 4 bases from V and 4 bases from J, with 16 bases between. The V and J genes are TRBV7-6 and TRBJ1-2; possibly TRBD1 for D (5 bases). The origin of this receptor is a human donor in good health (CMV status not recorded). Some clones in this sample may be carry-over from other donors' samples. The specimen sequenced was PBMCs. The CDR3 sequence: CASSSGTGEGYGYTF. DNA for the CDR3: TGTGCCAGCAGCTCCGGGACCGGGGAGGGCTATGGCTACACCTTC.